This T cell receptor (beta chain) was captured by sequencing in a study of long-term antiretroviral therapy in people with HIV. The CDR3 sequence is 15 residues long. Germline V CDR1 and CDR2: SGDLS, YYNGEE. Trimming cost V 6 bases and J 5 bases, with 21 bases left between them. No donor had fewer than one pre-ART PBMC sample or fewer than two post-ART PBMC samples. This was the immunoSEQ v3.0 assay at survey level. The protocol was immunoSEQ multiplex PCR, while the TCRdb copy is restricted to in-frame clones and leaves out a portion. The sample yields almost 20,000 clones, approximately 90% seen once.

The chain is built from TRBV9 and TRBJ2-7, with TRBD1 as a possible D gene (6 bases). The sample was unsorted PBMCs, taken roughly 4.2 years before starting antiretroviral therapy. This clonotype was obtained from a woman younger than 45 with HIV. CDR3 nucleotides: TGTGCCAGCACCCCATCGGGACACAAACAGAACGAGCAGTACTTC. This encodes CASTPSGHKQNEQYF.